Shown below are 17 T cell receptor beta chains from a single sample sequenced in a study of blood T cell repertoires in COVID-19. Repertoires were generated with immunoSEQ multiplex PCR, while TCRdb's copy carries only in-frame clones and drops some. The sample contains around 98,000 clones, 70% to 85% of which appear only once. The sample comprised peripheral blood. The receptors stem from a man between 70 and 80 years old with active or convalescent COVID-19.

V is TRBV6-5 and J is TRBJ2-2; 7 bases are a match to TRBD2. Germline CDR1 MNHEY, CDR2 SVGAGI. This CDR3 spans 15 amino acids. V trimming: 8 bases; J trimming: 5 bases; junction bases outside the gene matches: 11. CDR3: CASWRGSGETGELFF. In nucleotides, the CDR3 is TGTGCCAGCTGGCGGGGGAGTGGGGAGACCGGGGAGCTGTTTTTT.

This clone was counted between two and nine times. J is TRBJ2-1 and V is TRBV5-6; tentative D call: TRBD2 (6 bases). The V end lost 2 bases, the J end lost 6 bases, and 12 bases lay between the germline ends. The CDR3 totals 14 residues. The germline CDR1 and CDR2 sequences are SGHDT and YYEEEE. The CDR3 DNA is TGTGCCAGCAGCTTTACTAGGAGGGGCAATGAGCAGTTCTTC. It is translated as CASSFTRRGNEQFF.

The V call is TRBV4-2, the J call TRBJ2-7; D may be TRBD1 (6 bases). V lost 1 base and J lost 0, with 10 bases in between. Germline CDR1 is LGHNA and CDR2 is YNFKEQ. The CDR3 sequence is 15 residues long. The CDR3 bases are TGTGCCAGCAGCCAAGGGGCAGGGGTCTCCTACGAGCAGTACTTC. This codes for CASSQGAGVSYEQYF.

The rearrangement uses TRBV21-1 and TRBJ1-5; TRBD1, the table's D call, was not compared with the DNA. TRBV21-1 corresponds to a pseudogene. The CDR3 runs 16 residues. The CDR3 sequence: CASNRDRVLCNQPQHF. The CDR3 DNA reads TGTGCCAGCAACCGGGACAGAGTATTGTGCAATCAGCCCCAGCATTTT.

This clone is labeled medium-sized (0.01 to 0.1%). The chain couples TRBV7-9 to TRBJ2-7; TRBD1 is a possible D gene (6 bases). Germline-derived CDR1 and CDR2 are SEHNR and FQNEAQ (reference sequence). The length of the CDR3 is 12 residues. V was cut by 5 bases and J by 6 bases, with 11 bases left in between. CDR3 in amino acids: CASSPQGSEQYF. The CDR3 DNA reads TGTGCCAGCAGCCCCCAGGGGAGCGAGCAGTACTTC.

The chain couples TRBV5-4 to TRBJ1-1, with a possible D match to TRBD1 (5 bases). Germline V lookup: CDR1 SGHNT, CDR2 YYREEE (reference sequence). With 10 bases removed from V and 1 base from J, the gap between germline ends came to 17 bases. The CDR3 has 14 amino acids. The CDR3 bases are TGTGCCGGCAAGCAGTGGGGCAAGAACACTGAAGCTTTCTTT. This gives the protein CAGKQWGKNTEAFF.

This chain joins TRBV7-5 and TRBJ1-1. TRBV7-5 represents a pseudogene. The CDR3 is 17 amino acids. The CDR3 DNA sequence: TGTGCCAGAAGCACGGAGGTGGGAAATTTAAGGAACACTGAAGCTTTCTTT. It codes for CARSTEVGNLRNTEAFF.

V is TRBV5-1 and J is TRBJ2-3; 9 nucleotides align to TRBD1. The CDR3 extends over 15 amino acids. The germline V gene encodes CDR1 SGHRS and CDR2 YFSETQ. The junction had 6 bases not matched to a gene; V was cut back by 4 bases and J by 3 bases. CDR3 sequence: CASSPGTGKTDTQYF. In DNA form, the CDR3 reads TGCGCCAGCAGCCCCGGGACAGGGAAAACAGATACGCAGTATTTT.

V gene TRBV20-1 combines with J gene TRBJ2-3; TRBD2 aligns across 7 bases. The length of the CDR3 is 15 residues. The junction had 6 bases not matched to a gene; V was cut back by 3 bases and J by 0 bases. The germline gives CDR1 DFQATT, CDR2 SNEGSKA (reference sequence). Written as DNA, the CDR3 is TGCAGTGCTAGTTCTGCGGGAGACAGCACAGATACGCAGTATTTT. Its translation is CSASSAGDSTDTQYF.

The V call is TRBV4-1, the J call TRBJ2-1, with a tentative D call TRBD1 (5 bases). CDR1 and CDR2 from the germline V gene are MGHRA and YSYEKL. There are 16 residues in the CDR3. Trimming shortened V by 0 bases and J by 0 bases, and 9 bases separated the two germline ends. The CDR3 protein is CASSQDGAVSYNEQFF. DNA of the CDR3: TGCGCCAGCAGCCAAGATGGGGCGGTCTCCTACAATGAGCAGTTCTTC.

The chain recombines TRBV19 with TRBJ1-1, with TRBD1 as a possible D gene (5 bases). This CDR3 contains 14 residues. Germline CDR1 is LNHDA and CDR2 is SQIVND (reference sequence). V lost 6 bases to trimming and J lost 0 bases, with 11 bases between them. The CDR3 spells CASRTSGVNTEAFF. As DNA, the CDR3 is TGTGCCAGTAGAACCTCGGGGGTGAACACTGAAGCTTTCTTT. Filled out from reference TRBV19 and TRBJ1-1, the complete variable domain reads DGGITQSPKYLFRKEGQNVTLSCEQNLNHDAMYWYRQDPGQGLRLIYYSQIVNDFQKGDIAEGYSVSREKKESFPLTVTSAQKNPTAFYLCASRTSGVNTEAFFGQGTRLTVV.

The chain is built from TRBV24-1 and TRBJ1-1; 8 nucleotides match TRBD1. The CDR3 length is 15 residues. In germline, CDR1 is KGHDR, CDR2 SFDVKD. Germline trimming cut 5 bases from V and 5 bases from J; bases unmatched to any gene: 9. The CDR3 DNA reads TGTGCCACCAGTGGGACCGGGACAGGAAAGACTGAAGCTTTCTTT. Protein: CATSGTGTGKTEAFF.

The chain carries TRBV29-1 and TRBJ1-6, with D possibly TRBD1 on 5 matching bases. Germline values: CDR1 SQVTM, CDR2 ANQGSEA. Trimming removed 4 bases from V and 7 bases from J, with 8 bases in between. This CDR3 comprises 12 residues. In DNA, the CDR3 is TGCAGCGTTGGGGGGGGAAATTCACCCCTCCACTTT. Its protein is CSVGGGNSPLHF.

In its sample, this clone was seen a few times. CDR3 sequence (DNA): TGTGCCAGCAGATGGCTAGCGGGCTCCTACGAGCAGTACTTC. As protein: CASRWLAGSYEQYF. The chain uses TRBV28 and TRBJ2-7; TRBD2 matches 8 bases. Per germline, CDR1 MDHEN and CDR2 SYDVKM. V shed 6 bases, J shed 0 bases, and the junction held 4 bases outside the gene matches. This CDR3 contains 14 residues.

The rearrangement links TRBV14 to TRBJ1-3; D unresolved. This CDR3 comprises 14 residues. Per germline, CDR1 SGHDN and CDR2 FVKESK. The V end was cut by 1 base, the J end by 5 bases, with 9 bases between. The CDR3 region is CASSQGGGRNTIYF. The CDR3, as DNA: TGTGCCAGCAGCCAAGGAGGAGGGAGAAACACCATATATTTT.

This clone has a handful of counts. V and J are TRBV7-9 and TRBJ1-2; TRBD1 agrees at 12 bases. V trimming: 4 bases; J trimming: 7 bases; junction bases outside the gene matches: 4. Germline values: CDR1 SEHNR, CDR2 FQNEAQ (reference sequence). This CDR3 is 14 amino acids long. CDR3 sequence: CASSWGQGALGYTF. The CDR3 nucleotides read TGTGCCAGCAGCTGGGGACAGGGGGCTCTTGGCTACACCTTC.

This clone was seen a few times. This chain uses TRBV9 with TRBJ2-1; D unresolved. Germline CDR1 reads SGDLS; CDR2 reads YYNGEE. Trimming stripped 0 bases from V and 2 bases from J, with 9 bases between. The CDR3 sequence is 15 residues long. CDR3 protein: CASSVGGSTYNEQFF. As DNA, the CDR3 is TGTGCCAGCAGCGTAGGCGGCAGTACCTACAATGAGCAGTTCTTC.